This T cell receptor (beta chain) derives from a study of blood T cell repertoires in COVID-19. Study context: Samples representing acute and convalescent COVID-19 were sourced from the United States, Italy and Spain. PBMCs, B-cell-depleted T cells, or T cells provided the cDNA or gDNA that made up the material.

The germline gives CDR1 SGDLS, CDR2 YYNGEE. The ends lost 0 bases at V and 7 bases at J; junction bases unmatched: 4. The CDR3 totals 15 residues. The assay was immunoSEQ multiplex PCR, and TCRdb's table has in-frame clones only and misses some. The sample contains about 300,000 clones, roughly 83% of which appear only once. Seattle patients were enrolled during active infection and followed longitudinally. The chain joins TRBV9 to TRBJ2-2; 9 nucleotides align to TRBD2. The specimen was peripheral blood. The receptor comes from a human donor with COVID-19, enrolled during active disease. The donor label of this sample is uncertain. The CDR3 DNA sequence: TGTGCCAGCAGCGTAGCTCCTAGCGGGAACGGGGAGCTGTTTTTT. Its protein is CASSVAPSGNGELFF.